Sequencing of this T cell receptor beta chain was carried out in a study of T-cell reconstitution after alpha-beta-depleted transplantation in children. Germline-derived CDR1 and CDR2 are SGHNT and YENEEA. V lost 4 bases and J lost 6, with 10 bases in between. CDR3 length: 13 residues. Unique molecular identifiers were incorporated during preparation of the TCRbeta library. TCRdb analysed the PCR reads with MiXCR anew, one entry per CDR3 protein. This sample has about 980,000 distinct CDR3 sequences, with roughly 29% found just once. The receptor was isolated from a boy less than two years old who had a stem cell transplant for SCID, so the T cells may come from the graft donor. This specimen consisted of PBMCs, mostly from graft donor cells, obtained 360 days after TCRalphabeta/CD19-depleted stem cell transplant. J is TRBJ2-1 and V is TRBV11-3; D is undetermined. CDR3 DNA: TGTGCCAGCAGCTATCTAGACACCAATGAGCAGTTCTTC. Amino acids: CASSYLDTNEQFF.